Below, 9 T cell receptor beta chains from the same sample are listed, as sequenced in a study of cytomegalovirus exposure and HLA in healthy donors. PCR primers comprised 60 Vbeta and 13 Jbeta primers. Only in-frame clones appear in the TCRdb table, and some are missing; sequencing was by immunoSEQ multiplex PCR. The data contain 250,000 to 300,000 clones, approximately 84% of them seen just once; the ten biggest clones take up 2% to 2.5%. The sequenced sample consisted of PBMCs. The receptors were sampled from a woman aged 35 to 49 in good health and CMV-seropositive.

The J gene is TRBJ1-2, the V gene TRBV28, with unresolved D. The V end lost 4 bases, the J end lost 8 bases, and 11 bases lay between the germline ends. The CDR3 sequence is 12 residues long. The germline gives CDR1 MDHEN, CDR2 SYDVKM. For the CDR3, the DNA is TGTGCCAGCAGTTACACGAAAAAGGGCTACACCTTC. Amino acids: CASSYTKKGYTF.

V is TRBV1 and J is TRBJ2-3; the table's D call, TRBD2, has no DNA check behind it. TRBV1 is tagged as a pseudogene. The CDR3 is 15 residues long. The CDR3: CTSSRTGGPTDTQYF. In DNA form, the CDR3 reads TGCACCAGCAGCCGCACGGGGGGCCCCACAGATACGCAGTATTTT.

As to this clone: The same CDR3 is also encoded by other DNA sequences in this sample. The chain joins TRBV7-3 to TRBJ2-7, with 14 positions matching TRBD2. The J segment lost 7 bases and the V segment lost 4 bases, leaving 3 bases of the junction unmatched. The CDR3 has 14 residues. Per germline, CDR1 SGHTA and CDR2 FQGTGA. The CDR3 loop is CASSSGTSGSEQYF. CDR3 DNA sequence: TGTGCCAGCAGCTCCGGGACTAGCGGGAGTGAGCAGTACTTC.

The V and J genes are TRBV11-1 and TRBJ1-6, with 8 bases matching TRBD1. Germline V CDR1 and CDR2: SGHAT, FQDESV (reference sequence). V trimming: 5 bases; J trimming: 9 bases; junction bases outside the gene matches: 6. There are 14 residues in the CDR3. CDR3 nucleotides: TGTGCCAGCAGCCTAGACAGGGGCTCTTCACCCCTCCACTTT. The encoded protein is CASSLDRGSSPLHF.

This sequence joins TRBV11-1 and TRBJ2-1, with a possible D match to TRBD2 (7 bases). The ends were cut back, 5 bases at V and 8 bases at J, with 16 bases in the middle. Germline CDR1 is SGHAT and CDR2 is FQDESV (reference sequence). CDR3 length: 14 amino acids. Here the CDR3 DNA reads TGTGCCAGCAGCCAGAGGGGGAGGGGGGATGAGCAGTTCTTC. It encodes CASSQRGRGDEQFF.

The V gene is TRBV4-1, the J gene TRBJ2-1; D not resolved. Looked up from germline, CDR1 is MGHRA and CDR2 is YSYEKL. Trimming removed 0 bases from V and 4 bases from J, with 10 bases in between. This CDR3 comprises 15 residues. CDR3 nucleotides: TGCGCCAGCAGCCAAGAGGGCGTCCCTTACAATGAGCAGTTCTTC. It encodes CASSQEGVPYNEQFF.

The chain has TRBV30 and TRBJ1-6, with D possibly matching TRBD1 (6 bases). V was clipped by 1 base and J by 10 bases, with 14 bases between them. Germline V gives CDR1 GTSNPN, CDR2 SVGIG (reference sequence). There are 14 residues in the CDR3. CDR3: CAWSGQASLSPLHF. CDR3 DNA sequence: TGTGCCTGGAGTGGACAGGCCAGCCTGTCACCCCTCCACTTT.

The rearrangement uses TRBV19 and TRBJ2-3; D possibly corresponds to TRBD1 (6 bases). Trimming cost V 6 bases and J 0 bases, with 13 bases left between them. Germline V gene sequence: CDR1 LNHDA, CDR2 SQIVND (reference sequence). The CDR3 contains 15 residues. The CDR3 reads CASSTGLVSTDTQYF. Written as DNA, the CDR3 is TGTGCCAGTAGCACAGGGTTAGTGAGCACAGATACGCAGTATTTT. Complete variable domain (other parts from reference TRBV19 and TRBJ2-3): DGGITQSPKYLFRKEGQNVTLSCEQNLNHDAMYWYRQDPGQGLRLIYYSQIVNDFQKGDIAEGYSVSREKKESFPLTVTSAQKNPTAFYLCASSTGLVSTDTQYFGPGTRLTVL.

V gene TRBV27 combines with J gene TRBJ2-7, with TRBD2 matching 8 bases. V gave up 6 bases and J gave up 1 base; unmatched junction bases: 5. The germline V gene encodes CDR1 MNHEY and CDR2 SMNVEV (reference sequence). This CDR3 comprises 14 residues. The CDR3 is CASSASGPSYEQYF. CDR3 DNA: TGTGCCAGCAGCGCTAGCGGGCCATCCTACGAGCAGTACTTC.